One and the same sample provided the 29 T cell receptor beta chains below, sequenced in a study of CXCR3-negative and CXCR3-positive naive CD8 T cells. Libraries were UMI-labeled 5' RACE TRB cDNA. TCRdb reprocessed the 5' RACE reads and reports one entry per CDR3 protein, with no DNA. Its clone listing holds approximately 49,000 distinct CDR3 sequences. The material sequenced was memory CD8+ T cells from blood. The source of these receptors is a human donor in good health. Some clones in this sample may be carry-over from other donors' samples.

The chain uses TRBV20-1 and TRBJ1-4; the TCRdb D gene call, TRBD1, has no DNA to confirm it. CDR3 length: 14 residues. Germline V CDR1 and CDR2: DFQATT, SNEGSKA (reference sequence). CDR3 sequence: CSAGSGDPNEKLFF.

The rearrangement joins TRBV28 to TRBJ1-5. CDR3 length: 13 residues. The germline gives CDR1 MDHEN, CDR2 SYDVKM. CDR3 amino acids: CASFLGGNQPQHF.

The rearrangement joins TRBV21-1 to TRBJ2-3. TRBV21-1 is noted as a pseudogene. There are 12 residues in the CDR3. CDR3 region: CASSAKDGTQYF.

This sequence joins TRBV6-5 and TRBJ2-3. The CDR3 extends over 13 amino acids. CDR1 and CDR2 (germline): MNHEY, SVGAGI. CDR3 protein: CASKGLVTDTQYF.

This sequence joins TRBV7-9 and TRBJ1-2; TCRdb indicates TRBD1, and absent DNA this call remains unverified. The CDR3 sequence is 13 residues long. Germline V gene lookup returns CDR1 SEHNR and CDR2 FQNEAQ (reference sequence). The CDR3 sequence: CASSKGLQDGYTF.

V is TRBV9 and J is TRBJ2-5; the D call of TRBD1 rests on TCRdb alone, since no DNA is present to check it. Germline CDR1 SGDLS, CDR2 YYNGEE. There are 12 residues in the CDR3. CDR3 sequence reads: CASSGRGETQYF.

CDR3 loop: CASNPRGDTQETQYF. The rearrangement uses TRBV28 and TRBJ2-5; TCRdb gives TRBD1 as the D gene, but with no DNA this cannot be confirmed. The CDR3 runs to 15 residues. Germline CDR1 is MDHEN and CDR2 is SYDVKM.

The chain couples TRBV29-1 to TRBJ2-7; TCRdb's D call, TRBD2, is unchecked because there is no DNA. Germline assignment: CDR1 SQVTM and CDR2 ANQGSEA. The CDR3 is made up of 15 amino acids. CDR3 region: CSVGLAGALSYEQYF.

The V gene is TRBV9, the J gene TRBJ2-1; as DNA is missing, the TRBD1 call by TCRdb cannot be tested. The CDR3 has 16 amino acids. Germline V gene lookup returns CDR1 SGDLS and CDR2 YYNGEE. The CDR3 loop reads CASSDPGTGVYNEQFF. Variable domain in full (rest from reference TRBV9 and TRBJ2-1): DSGVTQTPKHLITATGQRVTLRCSPRSGDLSVYWYQQSLDQGLQFLIQYYNGEERAKGNILERFSAQQFPDLHSELNLSSLELGDSALYFCASSDPGTGVYNEQFFGPGTRLTVL.

The rearrangement uses TRBV24-1 and TRBJ2-2; TCRdb's D call of TRBD1 is untestable without DNA. From germline, CDR1 is KGHDR and CDR2 SFDVKD. The length of the CDR3 is 16 residues. This CDR3 is CATSDGRGRNTGELFF.

This sequence joins TRBV6-5 and TRBJ1-5. Germline assignment: CDR1 MNHEY and CDR2 SVGAGI. The CDR3 extends over 14 amino acids. CDR3 region: CASSYGEGYQPQHF.

The chain joins TRBV4-3 to TRBJ1-1. Germline CDR1 LGHNA, CDR2 YSLEER. The CDR3 extends over 14 amino acids. CDR3 residues: CASSHDRSRTEAFF.

V usage is TRBV4-2 and J usage is TRBJ2-7; with no DNA, the TCRdb D assignment of TRBD2 cannot be verified. This CDR3 spans 15 amino acids. CDR1 is LGHNA, CDR2 YNFKEQ, per germline. CDR3 residues: CASSQEGAGTYEQYF.

The chain uses TRBV29-1 and TRBJ1-1; absent DNA, TCRdb's TRBD1 call cannot be checked. The CDR3 consists of 14 residues. Germline CDR1 and CDR2: SQVTM and ANQGSEA. The chain's CDR3 is CSVWGRGQNTEAFF. Supplemented by reference TRBV29-1 and TRBJ1-1, the full variable domain reads SAVISQKPSRDICQRGTSLTIQCQVDSQVTMMFWYRQQPGQSLTLIATANQGSEATYESGFVIDKFPISRPNLTFSTLTVSNMSPEDSSIYLCSVWGRGQNTEAFFGQGTRLTVV.

The chain recombines TRBV7-2 with TRBJ2-7; no DNA is available, so the TRBD2 call from TCRdb remains unchecked. CDR3 length: 18 residues. Per germline, CDR1 SGHTA and CDR2 FQGNSA. CDR3: CASSLGPSGTILRWEQYF.

The V and J genes are TRBV29-1 and TRBJ1-3; TCRdb gives TRBD1 as the D gene, but with no DNA this cannot be confirmed. CDR3 length: 16 residues. From germline, CDR1 is SQVTM and CDR2 ANQGSEA. CDR3 region: CSGAAGTGGSGNTIYF.

J is TRBJ2-7 and V is TRBV5-1; TCRdb's assignment of TRBD1 cannot be checked, as there is no DNA. Germline V gene sequence: CDR1 SGHRS, CDR2 YFSETQ. The CDR3 covers 15 residues. The CDR3 loop is CASSLAGTGHYEQYF.

The chain employs TRBV20-1 and TRBJ2-5; the D call from TCRdb, TRBD2, cannot be confirmed without DNA. This CDR3 spans 18 amino acids. In germline, CDR1 is DFQATT, CDR2 SNEGSKA (reference sequence). Here the CDR3 reads CSARPSGSTGWYQETQYF.

The gene calls are TRBV29-1 and TRBJ2-7; the D gene TCRdb calls, TRBD2, cannot be checked with no DNA. Germline V gene lookup returns CDR1 SQVTM and CDR2 ANQGSEA. The CDR3 sequence is 15 residues long. The CDR3 loop is CSVTGASGVLSEQYF.

J is TRBJ2-3 and V is TRBV29-1; lacking DNA, the TRBD1 call made by TCRdb goes unchecked. CDR3 length equals 15 residues. Germline values: CDR1 SQVTM, CDR2 ANQGSEA. CDR3 residues: CSAQRDRVNTDTQYF.

The rearrangement links TRBV27 to TRBJ2-7; TCRdb outputs TRBD2, but without DNA this stays unchecked. Germline values: CDR1 MNHEY, CDR2 SMNVEV (reference sequence). This CDR3 contains 15 residues. The CDR3 here is CASSFGLADTYEQYF.

The chain employs TRBV29-1 and TRBJ2-2. Germline V gene sequence: CDR1 SQVTM, CDR2 ANQGSEA. CDR3 length equals 12 residues. The chain's CDR3 is CSVEDTTGELFF.

The chain couples TRBV9 to TRBJ2-7. The CDR3 consists of 15 residues. Germline V gene sequence: CDR1 SGDLS, CDR2 YYNGEE. CDR3 protein: CASTEGPADSYEQYF. The whole variable domain, remainder taken from reference TRBV9 and TRBJ2-7, is DSGVTQTPKHLITATGQRVTLRCSPRSGDLSVYWYQQSLDQGLQFLIQYYNGEERAKGNILERFSAQQFPDLHSELNLSSLELGDSALYFCASTEGPADSYEQYFGPGTRLTVT.

V gene TRBV29-1 combines with J gene TRBJ2-7; as DNA is missing, the TRBD1 call by TCRdb cannot be tested. The CDR3 has 13 amino acids. Germline V gene sequence: CDR1 SQVTM, CDR2 ANQGSEA. The CDR3 here is CSVVGPNSYEQYF.

V usage is TRBV28 and J usage is TRBJ2-1; TCRdb proposes TRBD1, but this gene call is untestable without DNA. The CDR3 loop spans 14 amino acids. Germline V gene data show CDR1 as MDHEN and CDR2 as SYDVKM. CDR3 region: CASSLSPSYNEQFF.

This chain connects TRBV28 to TRBJ2-3; the TRBD1 assignment by TCRdb is unverifiable without DNA. Looked up from germline, CDR1 is MDHEN and CDR2 is SYDVKM. The CDR3 loop spans 15 amino acids. CDR3 in amino acids: CASSSTPAGPDTQYF. Using reference TRBV28 and TRBJ2-3 for the parts outside the CDR3, the full variable domain is DVKVTQSSRYLVKRTGEKVFLECVQDMDHENMFWYRQDPGLGLRLIYFSYDVKMKEKGDIPEGYSVSREKKERFSLILESASTNQTSMYLCASSSTPAGPDTQYFGPGTRLTVL.

The chain employs TRBV7-6 and TRBJ1-2. CDR1 is SGHVS and CDR2 is FNYEAQ in the germline V gene. The CDR3 contains 13 residues. The CDR3 spells CASSLAPYYGYTF.

The genes are TRBV9 and TRBJ2-7; with no DNA, the TCRdb D assignment of TRBD2 cannot be verified. This CDR3 contains 15 residues. The germline gives CDR1 SGDLS, CDR2 YYNGEE. The chain's CDR3 is CASSVRRDGLDEQYF.

The rearrangement links TRBV29-1 to TRBJ2-1; TCRdb picks TRBD1, but there is no DNA to check that call. The CDR3 contains 13 residues. The germline CDR1 and CDR2 sequences are SQVTM and ANQGSEA. CDR3 residues: CSVRQDLYNEQFF.